This T cell receptor (beta chain) came from a study of regulatory T cells in long-lasting Graves disease. Study-level background: Persistent cases were those of Graves' disease that involved over 5 years of antithyroid drugs with positive TSH receptor antibodies.

This clonotype was seen ten or more times. Its antigen is as yet unknown. Documented time point: persistent/refractory GD, antithyroid drugs over 5 years with positive TRAb. Preparation of the TCR library used RNA extracted from PBMCs. Study findings and constraints: Peripheral blood alone, not thyroid tissue, underwent study. TCR diversity in persistent Graves' patients was below that of newly diagnosed ones.

This CDR3 is 14 amino acids long. V trimming: 6 bases; J trimming: 6 bases; junction bases outside the gene matches: 14. The germline CDR1 and CDR2 sequences are SQVTM and ANQGSEA. CDR3 regions were amplified by Arm-PCR using iRepertoire HTBI primers to build TCR beta libraries. Authors' data handling: About 60 TRBV and approximately 13 TRBJ segments were identified across samples. TCRdb processed the multiplex PCR reads anew with MiXCR; each CDR3 protein has one entry. Clone size and V and J calls follow TCRdb, not the original study. The table lists some 450,000 distinct CDR3 sequences, around a quarter of them singletons.

This receptor was identified in a female donor with Graves disease. This chain uses TRBV29-1 with TRBJ2-7, with TRBD1 matching over 7 bases. Sequencing was performed on peripheral blood mononuclear cells (PBMCs), taken when the disease was refractory, from a patient treated with antithyroid drugs. The CDR3 spells CSVAGTADHSEQYF. The CDR3 nucleotides read TGCAGCGTGGCCGGGACAGCTGACCATTCCGAGCAGTACTTC.